The T cell receptor (beta chain) under discussion was sequenced for a study of blood T cells in healthy people across ages. Study-wide results and caveats: The donors' CMV status was not determined, possibly confounding changes in expanded clonotypes. Among long-lived donors, naive CD4+ cells were more numerous and diversity higher than in aged donors.

No fewer than 5.5 micrograms of total RNA were isolated from every sample. CDR3 length: 15 amino acids. V shed 5 bases, J shed 0 bases, and the junction held 7 bases outside the gene matches. CDR1 is GTSNPN, CDR2 SVGIG, per germline (reference sequence). Points on this clonotype: Its antigen remains unidentified.

Primed by a sample-barcoded 5' primer and a J-beta primer mix, a second PCR proceeded for about 6 to 12 cycles. Each CDR3 protein is one row after TCRdb ran MiXCR on the 5' RACE reads. Here the sample spans about 1,400,000 distinct CDR3 sequences, roughly 40% being singletons. Specimen: blood. V gene TRBV30 combines with J gene TRBJ2-4; 7 positions match TRBD1. The receptor was derived from a woman between 18 and 29 years old in good health. This CDR3 reads CAWGKTGRAKNIQYF. The CDR3 DNA is TGTGCCTGGGGGAAGACAGGGAGAGCCAAAAACATTCAGTACTTC.